Listed here are 22 T cell receptor beta chains from one sample, sequenced in a study of blood T cell repertoires in COVID-19. Sequenced by immunoSEQ multiplex PCR; TCRdb stores in-frame clones only, minus some. The sample lists around 330,000 clones, approximately 89% occurring once. The sample comprised PBMCs or T cells enriched from blood (not recorded which). The source of these receptors is a woman aged 40 to 50 who had recovered from COVID-19.

The chain is built from TRBV11-3 and TRBJ2-2, with 11 bases matching TRBD2. Germline V gene sequence: CDR1 SGHNT, CDR2 YENEEA. J lost 8 bases, V lost 5 bases, and 4 bases had no gene match. The CDR3 contains 14 residues. CDR3: CASSPRTSGGELFF. The DNA for the CDR3 is TGTGCCAGCAGCCCCCGGACTAGCGGGGGGGAGCTGTTTTTT. Full variable domain (outside the CDR3, taken from reference TRBV11-3 and TRBJ2-2): EAGVVQSPRYKIIEKKQPVAFWCNPISGHNTLYWYLQNLGQGPELLIRYENEEAVDDSQLPKDRFSAERLKGVDSTLKIQPAELGDSAVYLCASSPRTSGGELFFGEGSRLTVL.

The rearrangement uses TRBV19 and TRBJ2-1; D is perhaps TRBD1 (5 bases). CDR3 length: 16 residues. V lost 3 bases, J lost 1 base, and 13 bases lay in between. Germline V gene lookup returns CDR1 LNHDA and CDR2 SQIVND (reference sequence). This CDR3 reads CASSIAVGASYNEQFF. CDR3 sequence (DNA): TGTGCCAGTAGTATCGCAGTAGGGGCGTCCTACAATGAGCAGTTCTTC.

Note on this clone: The sample carries other DNA sequences with the same CDR3. CDR3: CASSPRSSYEQYF. The CDR3 DNA follows: TGTGCCAGCAGCCCCAGAAGCTCCTACGAGCAGTACTTC. V gene TRBV7-9 combines with J gene TRBJ2-7; D is undetermined. Germline assignment: CDR1 SEHNR and CDR2 FQNEAQ (reference sequence). Trimming left V 5 bases short and J 0 bases short, with 8 bases between. The CDR3 has 13 residues.

This chain links TRBV30 with TRBJ2-2, with 8 nucleotides matching TRBD2. The ends lost 1 base at V and 1 base at J; junction bases unmatched: 8. Per germline, CDR1 GTSNPN and CDR2 SVGIG (reference sequence). This CDR3 spans 17 amino acids. The CDR3 sequence is CAWSGTGGDMNTGELFF. Written as DNA, the CDR3 is TGTGCCTGGAGTGGAACGGGGGGGGACATGAACACCGGGGAGCTGTTTTTT.

The chain is built from TRBV4-3 and TRBJ2-1, with a weak D call TRBD1 (6 bases). The V and J ends lost 4 bases and 0 bases respectively, with 10 bases between them. Germline V lookup: CDR1 LGHNA, CDR2 YSLEER. The CDR3 is made up of 15 amino acids. For the CDR3, the DNA is TGCGCCAGCAGCCTGGACAGTAGCTCCTACAATGAGCAGTTCTTC. It translates to CASSLDSSSYNEQFF.

The V and J genes are TRBV11-2 and TRBJ2-7; TRBD2 matches 11 bases. This CDR3 comprises 15 residues. The V gene end was trimmed by 5 bases and the J gene end by 2 bases; junction bases not matched to a gene: 5. CDR1 and CDR2 from the germline V gene are SGHAT and FQNNGV. The CDR3 DNA is TGTGCCAGCAGCCCCGGGACTAGCGGTCCCTACGAGCAGTACTTC. It codes for CASSPGTSGPYEQYF. The whole variable domain, filled in from reference TRBV11-2 and TRBJ2-7, reads EAGVAQSPRYKIIEKRQSVAFWCNPISGHATLYWYQQILGQGPKLLIQFQNNGVVDDSQLPKDRFSAERLKGVDSTLKIQPAKLEDSAVYLCASSPGTSGPYEQYFGPGTRLTVT.

V usage is TRBV19 and J usage is TRBJ2-7; possibly TRBD1 for D (7 bases). From germline, CDR1 is LNHDA and CDR2 SQIVND (reference sequence). This CDR3 has 13 amino acids. V was cut by 2 bases and J by 5 bases, with 10 bases left in between. The CDR3 DNA is TGTGCCAGTAGTATAACAGGGGAGGACGAGCAGTACTTC. Translating gives CASSITGEDEQYF.

The J gene is TRBJ2-7, the V gene TRBV3-1 (or the pseudogene TRBV3-2); the match to TRBD2 covers 13 bases. CDR1 and CDR2 from the germline V gene are LGHDT and YNNKEL (reference sequence). Losses at the gene ends were 2 bases for V and 4 bases for J; bases not matched to a gene: 2. This CDR3 contains 15 residues. The CDR3 bases are TGTGCCAGCAGCCAAAGACTAGCGGGAGGATACGAGCAGTACTTC. It specifies CASSQRLAGGYEQYF.

The gene calls are TRBV3-1 (or the pseudogene TRBV3-2) and TRBJ1-2, with 7 nucleotides matching TRBD1. CDR1 LGHDT and CDR2 YNNKEL come from the germline V gene (reference sequence). This CDR3 is built from 15 residues. The V and J ends lost 1 base and 5 bases, in that order; junction bases with no gene match: 7. CDR3 in DNA: TGTGCCAGCAGCCAAGGCCGAGGGGGCGTTTATGGCTACACCTTC. This translates into CASSQGRGGVYGYTF.

This chain links TRBV2 with TRBJ2-1, with 9 bases matching TRBD1. The CDR3 totals 15 residues. V gave up 7 bases and J gave up 8 bases; unmatched junction bases: 12. From germline, CDR1 is SNHLY and CDR2 FYNNEI. CDR3 residues: CASTLQGALSDEQFF. CDR3 coding DNA: TGTGCCAGCACTCTACAGGGGGCCTTAAGCGATGAGCAGTTCTTC.

J is TRBJ1-1 and V is TRBV9; tentative D call: TRBD1 (6 bases). This CDR3 region has 15 residues. Deletions cut 1 base from V and 4 bases from J, with 14 bases between. CDR1 and CDR2 from the germline V gene are SGDLS and YYNGEE. CDR3 amino acids: CASSVKPSRGTEAFF. DNA for the CDR3: TGTGCCAGCAGCGTAAAGCCCTCCAGGGGCACTGAAGCTTTCTTT.

The sample holds a few counts of this clone. The chain carries TRBV28 and TRBJ2-3; D might be TRBD2 (6 bases). Germline CDR1 is MDHEN and CDR2 is SYDVKM. The CDR3 runs to 15 residues. With 2 bases removed from V and 1 base from J, the gap between germline ends came to 10 bases. In DNA form, the CDR3 reads TGTGCCAGCAGTTTAAGGAGCGGGCGCACAGATACGCAGTATTTT. It specifies CASSLRSGRTDTQYF. Using reference TRBV28 and TRBJ2-3 for the parts outside the CDR3, the full variable domain is DVKVTQSSRYLVKRTGEKVFLECVQDMDHENMFWYRQDPGLGLRLIYFSYDVKMKEKGDIPEGYSVSREKKERFSLILESASTNQTSMYLCASSLRSGRTDTQYFGPGTRLTVL.

Worth noting for this clone: Other DNA sequences in this specimen translate into the identical CDR3. The J gene is TRBJ1-2, the V gene TRBV5-8, with 8 bases matching TRBD1. Germline V CDR1 and CDR2: SGHTS, YDEGEE. V gave up 3 bases and J gave up 2 bases; unmatched junction bases: 6. CDR3 size: 15 residues. Written as DNA, the CDR3 is TGTGCCAGCAGCTCACGACAGGGGAGGAACTATGGCTACACCTTC. It translates to CASSSRQGRNYGYTF.

This chain's CDR3 is CASSLRPNRNRVYTDTQYF. The CDR3 DNA reads as TGTGCCAGCAGCTTACGCCCAAACCGAAACAGGGTTTACACAGATACGCAGTATTTT. The chain links TRBV21-1 to TRBJ2-3; the table's D call, TRBD1, has no DNA check behind it. TRBV21-1 is deemed a pseudogene. There are 19 residues in the CDR3.

This rearrangement joins TRBV24-1 to TRBJ1-5, with D uncertain. Germline lookup yields CDR1 KGHDR and CDR2 SFDVKD. Trimming shortened V by 4 bases and J by 9 bases, and 12 bases separated the two germline ends. The CDR3 extends over 13 amino acids. The CDR3 spells CATSDVPPGPQHF. The CDR3 nucleotides read TGTGCCACCAGTGACGTCCCCCCGGGGCCCCAGCATTTT.

The chain employs TRBV7-2 and TRBJ2-7; TRBD2 agrees at 11 bases. Germline V gene sequence: CDR1 SGHTA, CDR2 FQGNSA. The CDR3 sequence is 14 residues long. V lost 3 bases, J lost 4 bases, and 2 bases stayed unmatched. Here the CDR3 DNA reads TGTGCCAGCAGCTTTAGCGGGAGGGAGTACGAGCAGTACTTC. It translates to CASSFSGREYEQYF.

The V call is TRBV9, the J call TRBJ2-1; TRBD1 aligns across 7 bases. This CDR3 comprises 14 residues. Trimming cost V 3 bases and J 4 bases; bases outside gene matches: 4. CDR1 and CDR2 from the germline V gene are SGDLS and YYNGEE. The CDR3 loop reads CASSARQGYNEQFF. The CDR3 DNA reads TGTGCCAGCAGCGCCCGACAGGGATACAATGAGCAGTTCTTC.

This clone was counted a few times. V and J are TRBV9 and TRBJ2-7, with TRBD1 identical over 7 bases. In germline, CDR1 is SGDLS, CDR2 YYNGEE. The CDR3 is 13 residues long. J was trimmed by 5 bases and V by 4 bases; bases with no gene match: 6. CDR3 sequence: CASSPGQNDEQYF. The CDR3 DNA reads as TGTGCCAGCAGCCCGGGACAGAACGACGAGCAGTACTTC.

This chain uses TRBV28 with TRBJ2-7, with 8 positions matching TRBD2. V lost 5 bases, J lost 12 bases, and 21 bases stayed unmatched. The CDR3 contains 16 residues. Germline loops: CDR1 MDHEN, CDR2 SYDVKM. The CDR3 bases are TGTGCCAGCAGTCCGCCCGTAGTCGGACTAGCCTCTTCGGGGTACTTC. The encoded protein is CASSPPVVGLASSGYF.

This chain links TRBV28 with TRBJ2-5, with 11 positions matching TRBD2. Trimming removed 5 bases from V and 4 bases from J; junction bases left unmatched: 6. Per the germline V gene, CDR1 is MDHEN and CDR2 is SYDVKM. This CDR3 comprises 15 residues. This CDR3 reads CASSSSGGASETQYF. The CDR3 DNA follows: TGTGCCAGCAGTAGTAGCGGGGGGGCGTCAGAGACCCAGTACTTC.

The V call is TRBV7-2, the J call TRBJ2-1; 7 bases line up with TRBD2. V lost 4 bases and J lost 9; bases outside the gene matches: 9. CDR1 SGHTA and CDR2 FQGNSA come from the germline V gene. This CDR3 is 14 amino acids long. Here the CDR3 DNA reads TGTGCCAGCAGCTCCGATGAGGGGAGGGGTGAGCAGTTCTTC. As protein: CASSSDEGRGEQFF.

CDR3 residues: CASSSWERSSYNSPLHF. The DNA of the CDR3 is TGTGCCAGCAGCTCTTGGGAGAGGAGCTCCTATAATTCACCCCTCCACTTT. The rearrangement uses TRBV7-3 and TRBJ1-6; no clear D gene. Trimming took off 4 bases at V and 0 bases at J, with 13 bases between the two ends. CDR3 length equals 17 residues. Germline CDR1 reads SGHTA; CDR2 reads FQGTGA.